Listed below are T cell receptor beta chains from one sample, sequenced in a study of T cells in Graves' hyperthyroidism and ophthalmopathy. Each CDR3 protein is one row after TCRdb ran MiXCR on the multiplex PCR reads. This table holds under 400,000 distinct CDR3 sequences, 25% found once. Sequenced: blood. These receptors all come from a man aged 50-60 years with Graves' hyperthyroidism. CDR3s include the opening cysteine and the closing phenylalanine or tryptophan. Each record gives: D gene, V gene, J gene, clone size, CDR3 protein, CDR3 DNA. A D gene is named only where the DNA matches it firmly. Clone size appears in some rows only: once, few, many, or a class for an expanded clone.

NA	TRBV6-1	TRBJ1-6	few	CASSDGDSPLHF	TGTGCCAGCAGTGATGGGGACTCACCCCTCCACTTT
TRBD1	TRBV20-1	TRBJ1-2	NA	CSAGNRPDRIYGYTF	TGCAGTGCTGGCAACCGCCCGGACAGGATATATGGCTACACCTTC
TRBD2	TRBV20-1	TRBJ2-7	NA	CSARDGGGRANEQYF	TGCAGTGCTAGAGATGGGGGCGGGAGGGCCAACGAGCAGTACTTC
NA	TRBV12-3/TRBV12-4	TRBJ2-1	few	CASSPLGQGNEQFF	TGTGCCAGCAGTCCACTTGGGCAGGGCAATGAGCAGTTCTTC
NA	TRBV19	TRBJ2-3	NA	CASSIDTGTLQYF	TGTGCCAGTAGTATAGATACCGGGACCCTACAGTATTTT
TRBD2	TRBV4-1	TRBJ2-5	few	CASSQDLAAAQYF	TGCGCCAGCAGCCAAGATCTAGCGGCAGCACAGTACTTC
NA	TRBV5-4	TRBJ2-7	NA	CASSLYRGEQYF	TGTGCCAGCAGCCTCTACAGAGGCGAGCAGTACTTC
NA	TRBV14	TRBJ2-3	NA	CASSQRSGPATDTQYF	TGTGCCAGCAGCCAACGTAGCGGTCCAGCCACAGATACGCAGTATTTT
TRBD1	TRBV2	TRBJ2-6	NA	CASSGRDRDSGANVLTF	TGTGCCAGCAGTGGTAGAGACAGGGATTCTGGGGCCAACGTCCTGACTTTC
NA	TRBV7-3	TRBJ2-1	few	CASSYTGGEQFF	TGTGCCAGCAGCTATACAGGAGGAGAGCAGTTCTTC
NA	TRBV30	TRBJ1-1	NA	CAWTRVGVGTEAFF	TGTGCCTGGACCCGCGTCGGGGTCGGCACTGAAGCTTTCTTT
TRBD2	TRBV3-1	TRBJ2-1	many	CASSQEGAGQDEQFF	TGTGCCAGCAGCCAAGAAGGAGCGGGGCAAGATGAGCAGTTCTTC
TRBD2	TRBV6-5	TRBJ2-3	NA	CASSFRTSGPPDTQYF	TGTGCCAGCAGTTTTCGGACTAGCGGGCCCCCAGATACGCAGTATTTT
NA	TRBV7-9	TRBJ2-2	few	CASSFSGTSNTGELFF	TGTGCCAGCAGCTTCTCCGGGACTTCGAACACCGGGGAGCTGTTTTTT
NA	TRBV20-1	TRBJ1-5	few	CSARGGGNNQPQHF	TGCAGTGCTAGAGGAGGGGGAAACAATCAGCCCCAGCATTTT
NA	TRBV11-2	TRBJ1-2	many	CASSLGPAGYGYTF	TGTGCCAGCAGCTTAGGACCGGCAGGCTATGGCTACACCTTC
TRBD2	TRBV15	TRBJ2-1	few	CATSRGGGSYNEQFF	TGTGCCACCAGCAGAGGCGGGGGTTCCTACAATGAGCAGTTCTTC
NA	TRBV10-1	TRBJ2-3	many	CASSEGYLPTDTQYF	TGCGCCAGCAGTGAGGGGTACTTACCTACAGATACGCAGTATTTT
NA	TRBV2	TRBJ1-5	NA	CASSQRVNQPQHF	TGTGCCAGCAGCCAGAGGGTCAATCAGCCCCAGCATTTT
NA	TRBV12-3/TRBV12-4	TRBJ1-4	many	CASSFSLSGIGEKLFF	TGTGCCAGCAGTTTTTCCCTCTCGGGGATCGGTGAAAAACTGTTTTTT
TRBD2	TRBV11-2	TRBJ2-3	many	CASSLNSGSVADTQYF	TGTGCCAGCAGCTTGAATAGCGGGAGCGTGGCAGATACGCAGTATTTT
TRBD2	TRBV6-1	TRBJ2-1	few	CASTPLAGVYNEQFF	TGTGCCAGCACCCCCCTAGCGGGGGTCTACAATGAGCAGTTCTTC
NA	TRBV12-3/TRBV12-4	TRBJ2-7	NA	CASSLHGYEQYF	TGTGCCAGCAGCCTCCACGGTTACGAGCAGTACTTC
NA	TRBV11-1	TRBJ2-7	once	CASSQDVTYEQYF	TGTGCCAGCAGCCAAGATGTTACCTACGAGCAGTACTTC
TRBD1	TRBV5-1	TRBJ2-5	few	CASSFGTVVQETQYF	TGCGCCAGCAGTTTTGGGACAGTTGTTCAAGAGACCCAGTACTTC
NA	TRBV28	TRBJ2-3	many	CASSYGQTSTDTQYF	TGTGCCAGCAGCTACGGACAGACCAGCACAGATACGCAGTATTTT
NA	TRBV9	TRBJ2-3	NA	CASSAQGGISTDTQYF	TGTGCCAGCAGCGCCCAGGGCGGGATTAGCACAGATACGCAGTATTTT
NA	TRBV12-3/TRBV12-4	TRBJ1-6	NA	CASTQQNSPLHF	TGTGCCAGCACTCAACAGAATTCACCCCTCCACTTT
NA	TRBV19	TRBJ2-7	few	CASSIGSGSYEQYF	TGTGCCAGTAGTATCGGATCCGGATCCTACGAGCAGTACTTC
TRBD2	TRBV25-1	TRBJ2-7	NA	CASSESGGASYEQYF	TGTGCCAGCAGTGAATCGGGGGGGGCCTCCTACGAGCAGTACTTC
TRBD1	TRBV5-1	TRBJ2-7	NA	CASSLGAGGNDEQYF	TGCGCCAGCAGCTTGGGGGCAGGGGGAAACGACGAGCAGTACTTC
TRBD2	TRBV7-3	TRBJ2-7	NA	CASSLTFTSGRGNEQYF	TGTGCCAGCAGCTTAACGTTTACTAGCGGGAGGGGGAATGAGCAGTACTTC
TRBD2	TRBV2	TRBJ2-7	NA	CASSGLAGGGKQYF	TGTGCCAGCAGTGGCCTAGCGGGAGGTGGAAAGCAGTACTTC
TRBD1	TRBV30	TRBJ2-2	NA	CAWKFQGELFF	TGTGCCTGGAAATTTCAGGGGGAACTGTTTTTT
TRBD1	TRBV13	TRBJ1-1	few	CASSLAAGGGTEAFF	TGTGCCAGCAGCTTAGCGGCAGGGGGGGGCACTGAAGCTTTCTTT
NA	TRBV24-1	TRBJ2-2	NA	CATSEPGKSTGELFF	TGTGCCACCAGTGAGCCAGGGAAGTCGACCGGGGAGCTGTTTTTT
TRBD2	TRBV2	TRBJ2-1	many	CASSPLRGGDLYNEQFF	TGTGCCAGCAGTCCCCTCCGGGGGGGAGATCTCTACAATGAGCAGTTCTTC
TRBD2	TRBV6-4	TRBJ2-3	NA	CASSDQPGLGADTQYF	TGTGCCAGCAGTGATCAACCGGGACTAGGGGCAGATACGCAGTATTTT
NA	TRBV30	TRBJ2-3	few	CAREGGPSTDTQYF	TGTGCCCGAGAAGGTGGGCCTTCCACAGATACGCAGTATTTT
TRBD2	TRBV28	TRBJ2-1	many	CASRDIAGHLHEQFF	TGTGCCAGCAGGGACATAGCGGGTCACCTCCATGAGCAGTTCTTC
NA	TRBV12-3/TRBV12-4	TRBJ1-5	many	CASSQGIGNQPQHF	TGTGCCAGCAGTCAGGGTATTGGTAATCAGCCCCAGCATTTT
TRBD2	TRBV6-6	TRBJ2-1	NA	CASSYRTSGRAYEQFF	TGTGCCAGCAGTTACCGGACTAGCGGGAGGGCATATGAGCAGTTCTTC